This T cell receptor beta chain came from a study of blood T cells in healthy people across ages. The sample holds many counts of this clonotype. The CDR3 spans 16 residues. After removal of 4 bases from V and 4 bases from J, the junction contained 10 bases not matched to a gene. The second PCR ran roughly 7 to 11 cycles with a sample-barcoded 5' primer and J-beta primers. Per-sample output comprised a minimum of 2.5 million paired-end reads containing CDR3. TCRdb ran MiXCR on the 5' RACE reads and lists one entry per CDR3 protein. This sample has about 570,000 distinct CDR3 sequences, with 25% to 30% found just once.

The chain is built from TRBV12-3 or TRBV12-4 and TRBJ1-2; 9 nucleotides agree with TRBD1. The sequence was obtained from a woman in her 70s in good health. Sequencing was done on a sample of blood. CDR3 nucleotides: TGTGCCAGCAGTTCGACCGGGACAGGGACGTTCTATGGCTACACCTTC. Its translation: CASSSTGTGTFYGYTF.